This record looks at one T cell receptor (beta chain) sequence and its context. No antigen is known for it. Other DNA sequences of this sample code for an identical CDR3. The data are from a study of shared clonotypes between healthy human individuals. Across the study: Each donor's CD4 naive and CD4 memory cells filled three plates apiece, CD8 naive two, and CD8 memory one. General study results and limits: Clonotype sharing among donors was thought likely to change with sequencing depth.

Per the authors' pipeline: Junction-only sequences produced by ImmunoSEQ had no quality scores, so filtering differed. Using immunoSEQ multiplex PCR, the repertoire was profiled, and TCRdb retains in-frame clones only, with some absent. The V and J calls and the clone size are those of that table, but D and trimming were determined from the DNA. The sample has 1.5 million to 2.5 million clones; about 95% are singletons. In the naive CD8 group, cells lacked CD45RO and were positively selected for CCR7, so terminally differentiated effector memory CD45RA+ cells were left out. This CDR3 is 13 amino acids long. V dropped 2 bases and J dropped 4 bases, with 8 bases sitting between them. Germline values: CDR1 MNHNY, CDR2 SVGAGI (reference sequence).

This sequence originates from a young man in good health. The chain is built from TRBV6-6 and TRBJ1-2; D is ambiguous. The sequencing sample was made of naive CD8+ T cells sorted from blood. Here the CDR3 reads CASSYGESYGYTF. The CDR3 DNA reads TGTGCCAGCAGTTACGGGGAGTCCTATGGCTACACCTTC.